This TCR beta chain derives from a study of blood T cell repertoires in COVID-19 (dated by TCRdb to about 2020). At the level of the whole study: Samples covering the acute and convalescent phases of COVID-19 were provided by collaborators in the United States, Italy and Spain. The prospective study material was composed of cDNA or gDNA derived from T cells, B-cell-depleted T cells, or PBMCs. Deeply sampled blood TCRbeta repertoires from subjects exposed to, actively infected with, or recovered from COVID-19 were included in the dataset. Nearly every sample came with metadata listing a de-identified subject ID, COVID-19 status, age in years and sex. A freely available public database, intended as a resource for researchers studying the immune response to SARS-CoV-2, is where the repertoires were released. Where HLA class I and class II types were available, the types were taken from metadata supplied by the sample provider, not from assay-based typing. Samples were obtained from the ongoing ImmuneRACE study (first 160 participants) and from 1,254 subjects provided by 6 global collaborators. Beyond this particular receptor, the publication reports: Clinical and demographic metadata were provided uncurated, with the amount varying by source and participant.

Note on this clone: Its antigen specificity is not known. No base quality information exists; no much larger clone differs at one position.

The immunoSEQ Assay, a bias-controlled multiplex PCR, was used to amplify TCRbeta CDR3 regions from genomic DNA. The paper's processing steps were these. The number of nucleated cells in each sample was estimated from the amplification of reference gene primers within the assay. To quantify the absolute abundance of each unique TCRbeta CDR3 rearrangement, sequence reads were collapsed and filtered. For each sample, productive Simpson clonality was calculated by taking the square root of Simpson's diversity index across productive rearrangements. The immuneACCESS repertoire file appears here via TCRdb, limited to in-frame rearrangements. These files lack a portion of the clones; in checked studies, under half of the deficit traces to unresolved V genes, and the cause of the others is not known. That table supplies the V and J calls and clone size; D and trimming were determined from the DNA. This sample has approximately 500,000 clones in its table, and around nine tenths of those were observed once. Of the sample, 7.5% to 9% falls within the top ten clones.

In Seattle, one collaborating source enrolled patients while the infection was active and tracked those patients longitudinally over the course of disease. Each collaborating institution followed its own protocols to collect whole blood in K2EDTA tubes. For TCRbeta analysis, collaborators shipped samples as frozen whole blood, isolated PBMCs, or DNA extracted from either of those sample types. The CDR3 covers 13 residues, taking in both the cysteine and the phenylalanine. The CDR3 DNA has 39 bases and is translated from base 1. The germline V gene (reference sequence) sets CDR1 to MNHEY and CDR2 to SMNVEV. V gives up 4 bases and J gives up 4 bases, and the segment between their germline ends measures 10 bases.

This TCR was sampled from a woman aged 45-60 years with COVID-19, enrolled during active disease. The receptor chain draws on TRBV27 and TRBJ2-5; matching of 6 bases hints at TRBD1 as the D gene. Material: peripheral blood. The CDR3: CASSSLGGETQYF. Read as DNA, the sequence is TGTGCCAGCAGTTCCCTAGGGGGAGAGACCCAGTACTTC.